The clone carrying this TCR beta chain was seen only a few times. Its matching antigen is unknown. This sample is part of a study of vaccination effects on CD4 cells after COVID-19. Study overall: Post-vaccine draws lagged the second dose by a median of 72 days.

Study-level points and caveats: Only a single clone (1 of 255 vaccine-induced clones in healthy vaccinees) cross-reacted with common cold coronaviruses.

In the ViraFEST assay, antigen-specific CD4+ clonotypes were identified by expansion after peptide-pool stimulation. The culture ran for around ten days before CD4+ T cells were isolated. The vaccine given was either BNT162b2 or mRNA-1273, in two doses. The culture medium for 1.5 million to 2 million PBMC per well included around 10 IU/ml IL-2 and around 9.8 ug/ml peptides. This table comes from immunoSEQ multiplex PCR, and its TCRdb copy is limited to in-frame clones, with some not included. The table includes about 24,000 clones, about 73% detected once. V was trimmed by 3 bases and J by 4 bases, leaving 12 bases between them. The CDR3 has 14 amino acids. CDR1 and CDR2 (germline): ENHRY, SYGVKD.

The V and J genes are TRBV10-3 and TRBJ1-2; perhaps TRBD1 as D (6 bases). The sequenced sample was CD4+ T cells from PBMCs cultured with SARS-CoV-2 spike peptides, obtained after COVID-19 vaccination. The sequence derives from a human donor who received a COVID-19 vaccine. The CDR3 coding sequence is TGTGCCATCAGTGAACCGGACAGCTCCTATGGCTACACCTTC. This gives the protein CAISEPDSSYGYTF.